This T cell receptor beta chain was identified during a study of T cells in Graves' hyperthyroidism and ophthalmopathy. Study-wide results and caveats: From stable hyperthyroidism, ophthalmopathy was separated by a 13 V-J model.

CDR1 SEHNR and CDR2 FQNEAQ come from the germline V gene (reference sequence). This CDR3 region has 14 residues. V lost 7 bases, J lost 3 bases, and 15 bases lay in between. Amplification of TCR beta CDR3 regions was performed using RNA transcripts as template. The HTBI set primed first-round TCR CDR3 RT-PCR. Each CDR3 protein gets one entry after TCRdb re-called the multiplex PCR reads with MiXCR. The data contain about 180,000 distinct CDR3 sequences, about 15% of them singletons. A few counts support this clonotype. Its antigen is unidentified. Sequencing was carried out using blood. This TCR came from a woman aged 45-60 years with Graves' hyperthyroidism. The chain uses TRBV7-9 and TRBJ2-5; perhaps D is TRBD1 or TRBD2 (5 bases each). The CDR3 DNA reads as TGTGCCAGCACCCAAAGCGGCAGGGAAGAGACCCAGTACTTC. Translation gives CASTQSGREETQYF.